The 5 T cell receptor beta chains below were found in one sample sequenced in a study of shared clonotypes between healthy human individuals. TCRdb's table, derived via immunoSEQ multiplex PCR, lists solely in-frame clones and lacks some. The sample lists over 1.5 million clones, nearly 99% occurring once. The source material was naive CD4+ T cells sorted from blood. Stated subset: CD45RA+ positively selected. These receptors came from a man in his thirties or forties in good health.

The chain uses TRBV27 and TRBJ2-2; 8 nucleotides agree with TRBD1. With V trimmed by 5 bases and J by 5 bases, 10 bases remained unmatched. The CDR3 runs 16 residues. Germline values: CDR1 MNHEY, CDR2 SMNVEV (reference sequence). CDR3 sequence: CASSLGQGRGTGELFF. CDR3 coding DNA: TGTGCCAGCAGTCTCGGACAGGGAAGGGGAACCGGGGAGCTGTTTTTT.

The CDR3 DNA reads TGCGCCAGCAGCGCCCAGGGTACCCACTCCTACAATGAGCAGTTCTTC. It translates to CASSAQGTHSYNEQFF. The rearrangement joins TRBV5-1 to TRBJ2-1, with D possibly matching TRBD1 (5 bases). The CDR3 runs to 16 residues. Trimming took 4 bases from V and 0 from J, leaving 14 bases between them. Germline lookup yields CDR1 SGHRS and CDR2 YFSETQ.

The CDR3: CASSVATGAGANVLTF. As DNA, the CDR3 is TGTGCCAGCAGCGTAGCCACAGGGGCTGGGGCCAACGTCCTGACTTTC. The chain employs TRBV9 and TRBJ2-6, with 7 bases identical to TRBD1. Germline values: CDR1 SGDLS, CDR2 YYNGEE. V dropped 0 bases and J dropped 2; count of bases not matched to a gene: 2. The CDR3 is 16 amino acids.

CDR3 in amino acids: CASGRDRASGANVLTF. The DNA of the CDR3 is TGTGCCAGCGGGAGGGACAGGGCCTCTGGGGCCAACGTCCTGACTTTC. The chain has TRBV27 and TRBJ2-6; 9 positions match TRBD1. This CDR3 comprises 16 residues. Germline assignment: CDR1 MNHEY and CDR2 SMNVEV (reference sequence). V was clipped by 8 bases and J by 0 bases; unmatched bases: 5.

This clone was seen once. The chain recombines TRBV2 with TRBJ2-4, with D perhaps matching TRBD1 or TRBD2 (5 bases each). The V gene's germline CDR1 is SNHLY and CDR2 FYNNEI. This CDR3 region has 14 residues. The V end lost 6 bases, the J end lost 12 bases, and 21 bases lay between the germline ends. CDR3 in amino acids: CASSLPGRFGTQYF. The CDR3 coding sequence is TGTGCCAGCAGCCTCCCTGGCAGGTTCGGGACTCAGTACTTC.